This T cell receptor beta chain was obtained from a study of Ad26.COV2.S vaccination and SARS-CoV-2 variants. Study results and caveats: Reportedly, after vaccination the spike-specific CD8+ and CD4+ T cell responses displayed substantial breadth.

CDR3 size: 18 residues. V was pared by 6 bases and J by 0 bases, with 14 bases of the junction left unmatched. The V gene's germline CDR1 is LNHDA and CDR2 SQIVND (reference sequence). In the case of this clone: What it binds is not known.

The sample's treatment: some 20 received Ad26.COV2.S at low or high dose, single or two shots; several received placebo; per-sample allocation not given. Specimen acquisition occurred on day 63 following the initial vaccine or placebo injection. In Boston, an adult donor aged 18-55 years took part. Sequenced by immunoSEQ multiplex PCR; TCRdb stores in-frame clones only, minus some. The table includes more than 300,000 clones, around 89% detected once. This sample comprised peripheral blood, obtained in a trial of Ad26.COV2.S vaccine versus placebo. The receptor was derived from a person between 18 and 65 years old who received the Ad26.COV2.S COVID-19 vaccine or a placebo. The rearrangement uses TRBV19 and TRBJ2-3; 8 bases line up with TRBD1. The CDR3 coding sequence is TGTGCCAGTAGCACCCTCTGGGACAGGAGCTCTAGCACAGATACGCAGTATTTT. It yields the protein CASSTLWDRSSSTDTQYF. Combining the CDR3 with reference TRBV19 and TRBJ2-3 gives the whole variable domain DGGITQSPKYLFRKEGQNVTLSCEQNLNHDAMYWYRQDPGQGLRLIYYSQIVNDFQKGDIAEGYSVSREKKESFPLTVTSAQKNPTAFYLCASSTLWDRSSSTDTQYFGPGTRLTVL.